The 6 T cell receptor beta chains below were found in one sample sequenced in a study of cytomegalovirus exposure and HLA in healthy donors. The PCR was carried out with 60 Vbeta primers and 13 Jbeta primers. Profiled with immunoSEQ multiplex PCR; TCRdb holds only in-frame clones, not every one. The table has 150,000 to 180,000 clones, 70% to 85% seen once. Sequenced input: PBMCs. The source of these receptors is a man younger than 40 in good health and CMV-seronegative.

The chain employs TRBV6-5 and TRBJ2-7; 7 bases align to TRBD1. The CDR3 has 16 amino acids. The germline V gene has CDR1 MNHEY and CDR2 SVGAGI. J lost 0 bases, V lost 4 bases, and 9 bases had no gene match. The CDR3 is CASSSPRRGFSYEQYF. The CDR3 DNA reads as TGTGCCAGCAGTTCGCCTCGCAGGGGGTTCTCCTACGAGCAGTACTTC.

V and J are TRBV6-1 and TRBJ1-1; the match to TRBD1 covers 8 bases. Trimming removed 6 bases from V and 3 bases from J; junction bases left unmatched: 6. In germline, CDR1 is MNHNS, CDR2 SASEGT. CDR3 length: 14 amino acids. CDR3 region: CASSWDRLYTEAFF. For the CDR3, the DNA is TGTGCCAGCAGCTGGGACAGGTTGTACACTGAAGCTTTCTTT.

J is TRBJ1-5 and V is TRBV6-6; D gene ambiguous. V was shortened by 4 bases and J by 7 bases, with 14 bases between the two germline ends. Germline-derived CDR1 and CDR2 are MNHNY and SVGAGI (reference sequence). The CDR3 runs to 14 residues. The CDR3 DNA reads TGTGCCAGCAGTTCCCCCTTTGAGAACCAGCCCCAGCATTTT. It yields the protein CASSSPFENQPQHF.

The chain combines TRBV30 with TRBJ2-7, with a possible D match to TRBD1 (5 bases). V was shortened by 3 bases and J by 3 bases, with 9 bases between the two germline ends. This CDR3 is 12 amino acids long. CDR1 and CDR2 from the germline V gene are GTSNPN and SVGIG (reference sequence). The CDR3 DNA sequence: TGTGCCTGGAGGTCCGACAGCTACGAGCAGTACTTC. This gives the protein CAWRSDSYEQYF. Based on the CDR3 plus reference TRBV30 and TRBJ2-7, the full variable domain is SQTIHQWPATLVQPVGSPLSLECTVEGTSNPNLYWYRQAAGRGLQLLFYSVGIGQISSEVPQNLSASRPQDRQFILSSKKLLLSDSGFYLCAWRSDSYEQYFGPGTRLTVT.

The chain has TRBV5-1 and TRBJ2-6; D unclear. Germline CDR1 SGHRS, CDR2 YFSETQ. Trimming removed 4 bases from V and 1 base from J, with 12 bases in between. The CDR3 has 16 amino acids. CDR3 sequence reads: CASSPEYRSGANVLTF. The CDR3 coding sequence is TGCGCCAGCAGCCCAGAGTACAGATCTGGGGCCAACGTCCTGACTTTC. The whole variable domain, remainder taken from reference TRBV5-1 and TRBJ2-6, is KAGVTQTPRYLIKTRGQQVTLSCSPISGHRSVSWYQQTPGQGLQFLFEYFSETQRNKGNFPGRFSGRQFSNSRSEMNVSTLELGDSALYLCASSPEYRSGANVLTFGAGSRLTVL.

This rearrangement joins TRBV9 to TRBJ1-6; D is undetermined. Trimming cost V 0 bases and J 8 bases, with 9 bases left between them. Germline-derived CDR1 and CDR2 are SGDLS and YYNGEE. The CDR3 is 14 residues long. CDR3 loop: CASSVGSRDSPLHF. The CDR3 nucleotides are TGTGCCAGCAGCGTAGGGTCGCGAGATTCACCCCTCCACTTT.